This TCR beta chain derives from a study of T cells expressing NK-cell markers. The CDR3 sequence is 13 residues long. Generation of TCR beta cDNA was performed by 5'RACE template switching incorporating UMIs. TCRdb reprocessed the 5' RACE reads and keeps a single row for each CDR3 protein, giving no DNA. The table lists approximately 460,000 distinct CDR3 sequences, with 7.3% in the top ten. The rearrangement links TRBV23-1 to TRBJ2-3. TRBV23-1 is placed among ORFs of uncertain function. Material for sequencing was blood T cells: a sorted CD56 or NKG2C T cell subset, CD4+ or CD8+ T cells, or bulk PBMC T cells (not recorded which). The receptor comes from a woman aged 18-69 years in good health. The CDR3 loop reads CASSQSVQDTQYF.